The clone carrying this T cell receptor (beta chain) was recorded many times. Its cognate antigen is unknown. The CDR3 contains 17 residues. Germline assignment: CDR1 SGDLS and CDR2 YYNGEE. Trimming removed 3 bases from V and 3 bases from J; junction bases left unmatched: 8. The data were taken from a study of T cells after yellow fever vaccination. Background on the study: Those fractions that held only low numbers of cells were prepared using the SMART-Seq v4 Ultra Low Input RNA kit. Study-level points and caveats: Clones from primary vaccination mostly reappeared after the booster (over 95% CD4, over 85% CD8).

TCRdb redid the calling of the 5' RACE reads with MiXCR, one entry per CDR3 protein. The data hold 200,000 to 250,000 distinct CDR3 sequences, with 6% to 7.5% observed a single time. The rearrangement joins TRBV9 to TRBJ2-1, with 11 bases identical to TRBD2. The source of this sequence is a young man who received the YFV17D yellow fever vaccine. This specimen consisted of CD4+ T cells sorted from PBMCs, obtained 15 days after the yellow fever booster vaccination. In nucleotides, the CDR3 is TGTGCCAGCAGCGCCCGAATAGGGACTAGCGGCTACAATGAGCAGTTCTTC. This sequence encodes CASSARIGTSGYNEQFF.